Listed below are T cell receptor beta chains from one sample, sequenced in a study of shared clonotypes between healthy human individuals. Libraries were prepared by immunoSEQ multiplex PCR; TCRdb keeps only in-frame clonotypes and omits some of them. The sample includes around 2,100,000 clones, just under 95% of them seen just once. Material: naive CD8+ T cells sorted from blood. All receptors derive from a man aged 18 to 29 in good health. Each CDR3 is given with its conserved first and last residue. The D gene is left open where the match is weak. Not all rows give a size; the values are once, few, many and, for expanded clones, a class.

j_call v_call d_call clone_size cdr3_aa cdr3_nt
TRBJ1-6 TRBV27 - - CASSAPGFGNSPLHF TGTGCCAGCAGCGCTCCAGGGTTTGGAAATTCACCCCTCCACTTT
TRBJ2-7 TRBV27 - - CASRGMSYEQYF TGTGCCAGCAGGGGCATGTCCTACGAGCAGTACTTC
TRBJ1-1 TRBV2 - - CASSDDRGGTEAFF TGTGCCAGCAGTGATGATAGAGGAGGCACTGAAGCTTTCTTT
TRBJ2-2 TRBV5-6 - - CASSWTTETGRELFF TGTGCCAGCAGCTGGACTACCGAGACAGGACGGGAGCTGTTTTTT
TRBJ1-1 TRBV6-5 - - CASSPLQGMGTEAFF TGTGCCAGCAGTCCCCTCCAGGGCATGGGGACTGAAGCTTTCTTT
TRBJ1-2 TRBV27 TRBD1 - CASAPGGSYGYTF TGTGCCAGCGCCCCAGGGGGGTCCTATGGCTACACCTTC
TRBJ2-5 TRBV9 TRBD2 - CASSVVAGGIQETQYF TGTGCCAGCAGCGTAGTAGCGGGGGGGATCCAAGAGACCCAGTACTTC
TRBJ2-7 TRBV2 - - CASSPDPYEQYF TGTGCCAGCAGTCCTGACCCCTACGAGCAGTACTTC
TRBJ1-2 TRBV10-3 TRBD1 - CAISVGQGAIPYGYTF TGTGCCATCTCCGTGGGACAGGGGGCGATTCCCTATGGCTACACCTTC
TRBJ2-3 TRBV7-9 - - CASQGLDPSSDTQYF TGTGCCTCTCAAGGGCTAGACCCTTCTTCAGATACGCAGTATTTT
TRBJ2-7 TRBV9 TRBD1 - CASSDRDRGIAEQYF TGTGCCAGCAGCGACCGGGACAGGGGCATCGCCGAGCAGTACTTC
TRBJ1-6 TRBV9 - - CASSAASSGNSPLHF TGTGCCAGCAGCGCAGCCTCCTCGGGCAATTCACCCCTCCACTTT
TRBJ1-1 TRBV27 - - CASSAGLPPTEAFF TGTGCCAGCAGTGCGGGTCTCCCGCCCACTGAAGCTTTCTTT
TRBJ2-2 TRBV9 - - CASLNANTGELFF TGTGCCAGCTTAAATGCGAACACCGGGGAGCTGTTTTTT
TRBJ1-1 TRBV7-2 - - CASSLGSRTPNTEAFF TGTGCCAGCAGCTTAGGTTCCCGGACACCGAACACTGAAGCTTTCTTT
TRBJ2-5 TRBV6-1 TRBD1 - CASSEAGQGLQETQYF TGTGCCAGCAGTGAAGCGGGACAGGGGCTTCAAGAGACCCAGTACTTC
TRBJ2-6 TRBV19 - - CASSISEGANVLTF TGTGCCAGTAGTATCTCAGAAGGGGCCAACGTCCTGACTTTC
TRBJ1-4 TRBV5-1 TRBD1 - CASSPDRGPPHEKLFF TGCGCCAGCAGCCCGGACAGGGGGCCCCCACATGAAAAACTGTTTTTT
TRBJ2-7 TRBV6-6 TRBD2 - CASSYPTSGEPYEQYF TGTGCCAGCAGTTACCCGACTAGCGGGGAACCCTACGAGCAGTACTTC
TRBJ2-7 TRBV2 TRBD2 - CASSEPGGREQYF TGTGCCAGCAGCGAACCGGGAGGTAGAGAGCAGTACTTC
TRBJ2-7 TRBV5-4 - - CASSHLAGFVYEQYF TGTGCCAGCAGCCATCTCGCGGGTTTTGTCTACGAGCAGTACTTC
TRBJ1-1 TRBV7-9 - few CASSFADSRAFDTEAFF TGTGCCAGCAGCTTCGCGGACAGTAGGGCGTTCGACACTGAAGCTTTCTTT
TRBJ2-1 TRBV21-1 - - CASSKELVSGSERSYNEQFF TGTGCCAGCAGCAAAGAACTGGTTAGCGGGAGTGAACGCTCCTACAATGAGCAGTTCTTC
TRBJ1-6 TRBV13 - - CASSWGVADTGSPLHF TGTGCCAGCAGCTGGGGGGTAGCCGACACGGGTTCACCCCTCCACTTT
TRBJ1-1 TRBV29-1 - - CSVDKSQTNTEAFF TGCAGCGTTGATAAGAGTCAGACGAACACTGAAGCTTTCTTT
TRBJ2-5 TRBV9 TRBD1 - CASSSEGTGALETQYF TGTGCCAGCAGCTCCGAAGGGACAGGGGCCTTGGAGACCCAGTACTTC
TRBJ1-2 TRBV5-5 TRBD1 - CASNRPPGQGSYGYTF TGTGCCAGCAACCGGCCCCCGGGACAGGGGTCCTATGGCTACACCTTC
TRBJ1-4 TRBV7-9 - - CASSLEGVNEKLFF TGTGCCAGCAGCTTAGAGGGAGTGAATGAAAAACTGTTTTTT
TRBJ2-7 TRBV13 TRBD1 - CASSLGGTGGDEQYF TGTGCCAGCAGCTTAGGAGGGACAGGGGGCGACGAGCAGTACTTC
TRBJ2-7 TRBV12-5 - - CASGLAQGNPYEQYF TGTGCTAGTGGTTTGGCCCAGGGGAACCCCTACGAGCAGTACTTC